This TCR beta chain originates from a study of T cells in Graves' hyperthyroidism and ophthalmopathy. This clonotype was seen many times. Amplified TCR beta CDR3 regions derived from RNA transcripts. First-round RT-PCR of the TCR CDR3 relied on the HTBI primer set. TCRdb re-called the multiplex PCR reads with MiXCR, one entry per CDR3 protein. There are around 350,000 distinct CDR3 sequences in the sample; 15% to 20% occur only once, and approximately 4% lies in the top ten. The sample comprised blood. The source of this sequence is a woman under 30 with Graves' hyperthyroidism.

The chain's CDR3 is CASSYGTYGVGETQYF. DNA for the CDR3: TGTGCCAGCAGTTATGGAACCTACGGGGTGGGAGAGACCCAGTACTTC. The rearrangement links TRBV28 to TRBJ2-5; weak D call: TRBD2 (5 bases). Germline values: CDR1 MDHEN, CDR2 SYDVKM. The V gene lost 4 bases and the J gene lost 4 bases, with 19 bases spanning the gap. This CDR3 is built from 16 residues.